The 17 T cell receptor beta chains listed next were all sequenced from one sample in a study of CD8 T cells in ankylosing spondylitis (dated by TCRdb to 2016 to 2017). General findings and caveats noted by the study authors: A TCR beta motif made up of several highly homologous amino acid variants appeared to be characteristic of blood from ankylosing spondylitis patients.

These receptors are not linked to any known antigen. The library relied on 5' RACE. The instrument given in TCRdb is Illumina HiSeq 2500. TCRdb applied fastp at Q25 and MiXCR to the public reads, then kept only in-frame beta chains. Rows with one shared CDR3 protein collapse into an entry with the most common genes and DNA. This sample gives approximately 500,000 distinct CDR3 sequences in total; 10% to 15% of them show up just once. The ten top clones hold under 7.5% of the sample. Sequenced material: blood, either unsorted or a sorted T cell fraction (not recorded which). The receptors shown here come from a male donor with ankylosing spondylitis.

The CDR3 coding sequence is TGCAGCGTCGAGACACACGCGAACACCGGGGAGCTGTTTTTT. Protein sequence: CSVETHANTGELFF. The chain joins TRBV29-1 to TRBJ2-2; D is undetermined. The CDR3 contains 14 residues. Trimming stripped 6 bases from V and 0 bases from J, with 11 bases between. Germline assignment: CDR1 SQVTM and CDR2 ANQGSEA.

CDR3 nucleotide sequence: TGCGCCAGCAGCTCCCTCGGGGGGGAGATAACAGATACGCAGTATTTT. It translates to CASSSLGGEITDTQYF. This chain uses TRBV5-1 with TRBJ2-3; 8 nucleotides line up with TRBD2. Trimming took 3 bases from V and 3 from J; bases not matched to a gene: 9. The CDR3 consists of 16 residues. In germline, CDR1 is SGHRS, CDR2 YFSETQ.

There are a few counts of this clonotype. The genes are TRBV12-3 or TRBV12-4 and TRBJ1-6; tentative D call: TRBD1 (6 bases). The CDR3 sequence is 14 residues long. The V gene lost 2 bases and the J gene lost 9 bases, with 11 bases spanning the gap. The CDR3 DNA sequence: TGTGCCAGCAGTTTAAACAGGGCCACTTCACCCCTCCACTTT. Protein: CASSLNRATSPLHF.

This clonotype appeared many times. CDR3 sequence reads: CASSQGALVVGHGETQYF. Written as DNA, the CDR3 is TGTGCCAGCAGCCAAGGGGCACTAGTGGTTGGGCACGGAGAGACCCAGTACTTC. This chain uses TRBV3-1 with TRBJ2-5, with a possible D match to TRBD2 (5 bases). The germline CDR1 and CDR2 sequences are LGHDT and YNNKEL (reference sequence). The CDR3 runs 18 residues. Trimming stripped 1 base from V and 4 bases from J, with 22 bases between.

This clonotype was observed a few times. The genes are TRBV28 and TRBJ1-5; D perhaps matches TRBD1 (5 bases). The CDR3 covers 14 residues. Germline V CDR1 and CDR2: MDHEN, SYDVKM. The V gene lost 6 bases and the J gene lost 7 bases, with 16 bases spanning the gap. The CDR3 DNA reads TGTGCCAGCAGCCCGTCGCTAGGGGACCAGCCCCAGCATTTT. Encoded protein: CASSPSLGDQPQHF.

The V gene is TRBV5-1, the J gene TRBJ2-2; possible D gene TRBD1, 5 bases. This CDR3 region has 15 residues. V was pared by 4 bases and J by 2 bases, with 12 bases between. CDR1 and CDR2 from the germline V gene are SGHRS and YFSETQ. CDR3 coding DNA: TGCGCCAGCAGCCCCACGGACACAAACACCGGGGAGCTGTTTTTT. It specifies CASSPTDTNTGELFF.

The sample holds a few counts of this clonotype. This chain connects TRBV30 to TRBJ2-3; 12 bases line up with TRBD1. The junction had 8 bases not matched to a gene; V was cut back by 5 bases and J by 5 bases. Germline V gives CDR1 GTSNPN, CDR2 SVGIG (reference sequence). The CDR3 loop spans 15 amino acids. The CDR3 bases are TGTGCCTGGGAGGGACAGGGGGCTCCCATAGATACGCAGTATTTT. Translation gives CAWEGQGAPIDTQYF.

This clonotype turned up a few times. This chain joins TRBV3-1 and TRBJ2-1; a weak D match, TRBD2 (6 bases). The CDR3 loop spans 13 amino acids. The germline gives CDR1 LGHDT, CDR2 YNNKEL (reference sequence). V lost 4 bases and J lost 8, with 12 bases in between. The CDR3 nucleotides read TGTGCCAGCAGCCTCTGGGAGGAGGATGAGCAGTTCTTC. This translates into CASSLWEEDEQFF.

Ten or more counts support this clonotype. CDR3: CASSLGTTTYEQYF. The CDR3 DNA is TGCGCCAGCAGCCTCGGGACCACTACCTACGAGCAGTACTTC. This sequence joins TRBV5-1 and TRBJ2-7; tentatively, D is TRBD1 or TRBD2 (5 bases each). The V gene's germline CDR1 is SGHRS and CDR2 YFSETQ. The CDR3 totals 14 residues. V shed 4 bases and J shed 2 bases, with 13 bases lying between them.

This clonotype was seen more than once but under ten times. The chain recombines TRBV19 with TRBJ2-1; 8 nucleotides agree with TRBD2. The CDR3 spans 16 residues. Germline V gene lookup returns CDR1 LNHDA and CDR2 SQIVND (reference sequence). V shed 6 bases and J 0 bases; nucleotides not matched to a gene: 7. The chain's CDR3 is CASRTSGSNSYNEQFF. As DNA, the CDR3 is TGTGCCAGTAGGACCAGCGGGAGTAACTCCTACAATGAGCAGTTCTTC. The variable domain in full, with the rest retrieved from reference TRBV19 and TRBJ2-1, is DGGITQSPKYLFRKEGQNVTLSCEQNLNHDAMYWYRQDPGQGLRLIYYSQIVNDFQKGDIAEGYSVSREKKESFPLTVTSAQKNPTAFYLCASRTSGSNSYNEQFFGPGTRLTVL.

This clonotype came up a few times. The chain carries TRBV7-9 and TRBJ1-3; D remains ambiguous. The ends were cut back, 0 bases at V and 4 bases at J, with 7 bases in the middle. The CDR3 is 14 amino acids. In germline, CDR1 is SEHNR, CDR2 FQNEAQ (reference sequence). The CDR3 region is CASSLALPGNTIYF. The CDR3 DNA is TGTGCCAGCAGCTTAGCTCTTCCGGGAAACACCATATATTTT.

This sequence joins TRBV4-1 and TRBJ2-1, with a tentative D call TRBD2 (5 bases). The CDR3 is 18 residues long. V was clipped by 3 bases and J by 4 bases, with 22 bases between them. In germline, CDR1 is MGHRA, CDR2 YSYEKL. The CDR3: CASSQIKLDLYPYNEQFF. The CDR3 bases are TGCGCCAGCAGCCAGATAAAACTAGACCTCTACCCTTACAATGAGCAGTTCTTC.

This clonotype was detected only a few times. The rearrangement uses TRBV18 and TRBJ1-2; no definite D call. The CDR3 extends over 14 amino acids. V was clipped by 3 bases and J by 2 bases, with 10 bases between them. In germline, CDR1 is KGHSH, CDR2 LQKENI. CDR3: CASSPSGDNYGYTF. CDR3 bases: TGTGCCAGCTCACCGTCGGGCGACAACTATGGCTACACCTTC.

V usage is TRBV24-1 and J usage is TRBJ2-1; D is perhaps TRBD1 or TRBD2 (5 bases each). With 2 bases removed from V and 5 bases from J, the gap between germline ends came to 15 bases. Germline lookup yields CDR1 KGHDR and CDR2 SFDVKD. This CDR3 contains 16 residues. The CDR3, as DNA: TGTGCCACCAGTGATTCTCGGGGCCTAAATAACAATGAGCAGTTCTTC. This gives the protein CATSDSRGLNNNEQFF.

This clonotype was seen only a few times. In DNA, the CDR3 is TGTGCCAGCAGCCAAGAGACTTACAGCTACTATGGCTACACCTTC. Its translation: CASSQETYSYYGYTF. The rearrangement joins TRBV3-1 to TRBJ1-2; D is unresolved. V dropped 0 bases and J dropped 3 bases, with 11 bases sitting between them. This CDR3 is 15 amino acids long. Looked up from germline, CDR1 is LGHDT and CDR2 is YNNKEL (reference sequence).

The table lists this clonotype with many counts. This chain uses TRBV5-1 with TRBJ2-5; no clear D. V dropped 5 bases and J dropped 5 bases, with 13 bases sitting between them. This CDR3 is 13 amino acids long. Germline V gives CDR1 SGHRS, CDR2 YFSETQ. The CDR3 DNA follows: TGCGCCAGCAGTTTTCAACCCCGGGAGACCCAGTACTTC. It specifies CASSFQPRETQYF.

This chain uses TRBV5-4 with TRBJ2-2; D unresolved. Trimming shortened V by 4 bases and J by 1 base, and 11 bases separated the two germline ends. Per germline, CDR1 SGHNT and CDR2 YYREEE (reference sequence). This CDR3 region has 15 residues. The CDR3, as DNA: TGTGCCAGCAGCGACCAGAACAGGAACACCGGGGAGCTGTTTTTT. The encoded protein is CASSDQNRNTGELFF. Full variable domain (rest looked up from reference TRBV5-4 and TRBJ2-2): ETGVTQSPTHLIKTRGQQVTLRCSSQSGHNTVSWYQQALGQGPQFIFQYYREEENGRGNFPPRFSGLQFPNYSSELNVNALELDDSALYLCASSDQNRNTGELFFGEGSRLTVL.